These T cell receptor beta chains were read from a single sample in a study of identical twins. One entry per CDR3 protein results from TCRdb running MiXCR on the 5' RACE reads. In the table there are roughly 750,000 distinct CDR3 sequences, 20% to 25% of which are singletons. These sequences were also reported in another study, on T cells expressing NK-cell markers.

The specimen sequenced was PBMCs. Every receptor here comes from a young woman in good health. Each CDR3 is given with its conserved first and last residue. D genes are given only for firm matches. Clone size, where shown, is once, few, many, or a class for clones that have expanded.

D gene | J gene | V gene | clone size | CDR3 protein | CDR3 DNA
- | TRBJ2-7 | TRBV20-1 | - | CSARNREIVSYGHYF | TGCAGTGCTAGAAATAGGGAGATAGTGTCCTACGGGCACTACTTC
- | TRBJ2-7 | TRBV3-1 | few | CASSNWGVGTYEQYF | TGTGCCAGCAGCAACTGGGGCGTCGGGACCTACGAGCAGTACTTC
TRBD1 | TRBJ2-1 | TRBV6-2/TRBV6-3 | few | CASSYRPGQGLWGRSNEQFF | TGTGCCAGCAGTTACAGGCCGGGACAGGGGCTTTGGGGGAGATCCAATGAGCAGTTCTTC
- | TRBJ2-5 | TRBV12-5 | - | CASGLSLQETQYF | TGTGCTAGTGGTTTGAGCCTACAAGAGACCCAGTACTTC
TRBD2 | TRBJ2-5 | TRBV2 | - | CASSERLAGGQTQYF | TGTGCCAGCAGTGAAAGACTAGCGGGAGGACAGACCCAGTACTTC
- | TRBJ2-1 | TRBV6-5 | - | CASSYSPSREQFF | TGTGCCAGCAGTTACTCCCCGAGCCGGGAGCAGTTCTTC
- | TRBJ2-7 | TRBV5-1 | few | CASSTPGTYEQYF | TGCGCCAGCAGCACTCCGGGCACCTACGAGCAGTACTTC
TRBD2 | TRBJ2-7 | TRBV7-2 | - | CASPPALAGGPHEQYF | TGTGCCAGCCCCCCGGCACTAGCGGGAGGGCCCCACGAGCAGTACTTC
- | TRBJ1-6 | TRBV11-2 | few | CASSPRTAGISPLHF | TGTGCCAGCAGCCCCAGGACAGCAGGGATTTCACCCCTCCACTTT
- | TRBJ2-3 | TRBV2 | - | CASSKTVANTDTQYF | TGTGCCAGCAGCAAGACGGTAGCTAACACAGATACGCAGTATTTT
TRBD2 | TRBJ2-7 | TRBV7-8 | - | CASSLPGLAFYEQYF | TGTGCCAGCAGCTTGCCGGGACTAGCGTTCTACGAGCAGTACTTC
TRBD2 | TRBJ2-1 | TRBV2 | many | CAGTTSGRGNEQFF | TGTGCCGGAACGACTAGCGGGAGGGGGAATGAGCAGTTCTTC
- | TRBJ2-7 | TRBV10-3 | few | CATCPELGSYEQYF | TGTGCCACCTGCCCGGAACTAGGGAGCTACGAGCAGTACTTC
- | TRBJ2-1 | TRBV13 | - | CASSSGGRRAGNEQFF | TGTGCCAGCAGCTCTGGGGGTAGGAGGGCGGGCAATGAGCAGTTCTTC
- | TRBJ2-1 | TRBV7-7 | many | CASSLSPGRRGDNEQFF | TGTGCCAGCAGCTTATCCCCCGGAAGGCGGGGAGACAATGAGCAGTTCTTC
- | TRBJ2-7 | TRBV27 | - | CASSFQGRGEQYF | TGTGCCAGCAGTTTCCAGGGTCGCGGCGAGCAGTACTTC
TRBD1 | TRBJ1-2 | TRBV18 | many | CASSGTGGGYTF | TGTGCCAGCTCAGGAACAGGGGGAGGCTACACCTTC
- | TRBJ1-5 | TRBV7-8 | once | CASSSALNQPQHF | TGTGCCAGCAGCTCCGCGCTCAATCAGCCCCAGCATTTT
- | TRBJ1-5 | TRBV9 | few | CASSPEGGLNQPQHF | TGTGCCAGCAGCCCCGAGGGGGGTCTTAATCAGCCCCAGCATTTT
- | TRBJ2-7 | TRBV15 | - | CATSRDPDYEQYF | TGTGCCACCAGCAGAGATCCGGATTACGAGCAGTACTTC
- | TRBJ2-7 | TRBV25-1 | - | CASSRAPGKFSSYEQYF | TGTGCCAGCAGTAGGGCCCCTGGAAAATTTTCCTCCTACGAGCAGTACTTC
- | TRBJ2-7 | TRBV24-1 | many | CATSKANLSIEQYF | TGTGCCACCAGTAAGGCAAACCTGAGCATCGAGCAGTACTTC
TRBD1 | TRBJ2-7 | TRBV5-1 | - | CASSLGQGRSLYEQYF | TGCGCCAGCAGCTTGGGACAGGGAAGGAGTCTCTACGAGCAGTACTTC
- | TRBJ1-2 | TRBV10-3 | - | CAISAPTIDRNYGYTF | TGTGCCATCAGTGCTCCTACCATTGACCGCAACTATGGCTACACCTTC
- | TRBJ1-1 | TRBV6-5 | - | CASSYSIHQGSAFF | TGTGCCAGCAGTTACTCGATACATCAGGGTAGTGCTTTCTTT
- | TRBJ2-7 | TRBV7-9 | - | CASSFLGVSYEQYF | TGTGCCAGCAGCTTCTTGGGAGTTAGCTACGAGCAGTACTTC
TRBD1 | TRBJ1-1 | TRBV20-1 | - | CSASDRGRVAAFF | TGCAGTGCTTCGGACAGGGGGCGCGTGGCCGCTTTCTTT
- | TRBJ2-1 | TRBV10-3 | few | CATRIYNEQFF | TGTGCCACGAGAATATACAATGAGCAGTTCTTC
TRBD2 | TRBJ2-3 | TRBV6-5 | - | CASSYGTAGGRLDTQYF | TGTGCCAGCAGTTACGGTACTGCGGGGGGGCGCCTAGATACGCAGTATTTT
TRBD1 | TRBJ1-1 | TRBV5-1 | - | CASSRRTGHTEAFF | TGCGCCAGCAGTCGCCGGACAGGGCACACTGAAGCTTTCTTT
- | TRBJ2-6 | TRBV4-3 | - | CASSQEEGPGANVLTF | TGCGCCAGCAGCCAAGAGGAGGGACCAGGGGCCAACGTCCTGACTTTC
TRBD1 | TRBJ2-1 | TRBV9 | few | CASSGGPGQEGQLRSYNEQFF | TGTGCCAGCAGCGGAGGACCGGGACAGGAAGGCCAACTCAGATCCTACAATGAGCAGTTCTTC
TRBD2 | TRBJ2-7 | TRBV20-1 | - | CSAPRTSGYYEQYF | TGCAGTGCTCCAAGAACTAGCGGATACTACGAGCAGTACTTC
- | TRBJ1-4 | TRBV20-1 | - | CSARPGPTNEKLFF | TGCAGTGCTAGGCCGGGACCAACTAATGAAAAACTGTTTTTT
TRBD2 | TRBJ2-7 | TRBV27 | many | CATSSGGYEQYF | TGTGCCACCTCTAGCGGCGGTTACGAGCAGTACTTC
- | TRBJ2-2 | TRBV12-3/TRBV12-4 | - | CAVSRTLNTGELFF | TGTGCCGTCAGCAGGACGCTGAACACCGGGGAGCTGTTTTTT
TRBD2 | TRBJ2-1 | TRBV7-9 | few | CARGGTSSDEQFF | TGTGCCAGGGGCGGGACTAGCAGCGATGAGCAGTTCTTC
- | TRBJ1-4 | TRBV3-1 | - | CASSLNTGEEKLFF | TGTGCCAGCAGCCTGAATACAGGAGAAGAAAAACTGTTTTTT
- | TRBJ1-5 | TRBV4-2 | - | CASSLGLLCQPQHF | TGTGCCAGCAGCCTCGGGCTCCTCTGTCAGCCCCAGCATTTT
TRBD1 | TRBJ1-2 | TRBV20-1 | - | CSARDARGQGYTF | TGCAGTGCTAGAGATGCGAGGGGGCAGGGCTACACCTTC
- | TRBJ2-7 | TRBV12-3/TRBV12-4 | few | CASSFRGISYEQYF | TGTGCCAGCAGTTTTCGGGGGATCTCCTACGAGCAGTACTTC
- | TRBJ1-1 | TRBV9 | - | CASSVDGENTEAFF | TGTGCCAGCAGCGTAGACGGAGAGAACACTGAAGCTTTCTTT
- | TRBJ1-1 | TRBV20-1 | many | CSARQNTEAFF | TGCAGTGCTAGACAAAACACTGAAGCTTTCTTT
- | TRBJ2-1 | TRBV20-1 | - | CSNSRVSSYNEQFF | TGCAGCAACTCCCGGGTCAGCTCCTACAATGAGCAGTTCTTC
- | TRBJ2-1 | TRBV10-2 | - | CASFQPGDSYNEQFF | TGCGCCAGTTTCCAGCCGGGGGACTCCTACAATGAGCAGTTCTTC
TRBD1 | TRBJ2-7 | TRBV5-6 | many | CASSFGQGSEQYF | TGTGCCAGCAGCTTCGGACAGGGAAGCGAGCAGTACTTC
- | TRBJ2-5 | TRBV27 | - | CASSASRNQETQYF | TGTGCCAGCAGTGCATCCCGGAACCAAGAGACCCAGTACTTC
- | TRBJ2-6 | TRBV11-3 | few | CASAGSGANVLTF | TGTGCCAGCGCCGGTTCTGGGGCCAACGTCCTGACTTTC
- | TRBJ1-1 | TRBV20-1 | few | CSARGNRVEAFF | TGCAGTGCTAGAGGTAACAGGGTAGAAGCTTTCTTT
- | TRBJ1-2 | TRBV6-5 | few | CASSSGDTSNYGYTF | TGTGCCAGCAGTTCCGGAGACACGTCTAACTATGGCTACACCTTC
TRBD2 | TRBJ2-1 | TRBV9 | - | CASSAGGLAGGNSYNEQFF | TGTGCCAGCAGCGCGGGGGGGCTAGCGGGAGGGAACTCCTACAATGAGCAGTTCTTC
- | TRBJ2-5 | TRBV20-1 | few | CSASKATGTRETQYF | TGCAGTGCTAGTAAGGCGACAGGTACAAGGGAGACCCAGTACTTC
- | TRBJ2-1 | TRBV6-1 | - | CASRGGGLYNEQFF | TGTGCCAGCAGGGGGGGGGGCCTCTACAATGAGCAGTTCTTC
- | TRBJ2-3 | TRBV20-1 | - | CSASYDTQYF | TGCAGTGCTTCCTACGATACGCAGTATTTT